The 20 T cell receptor beta chains below all came from one sample that was sequenced in a study of T cell repertoires in cytomegalovirus infection. TCRdb reprocessed the reads with MiXCR, giving one entry per CDR3 protein. Of hundreds of thousands of distinct CDR3 sequences in the sample, roughly 6.5% were seen once. The sequencing input was PBMCs. The origin of the receptors is a human donor in good health (CMV status not recorded). Some clones in this sample may be carry-over from other donors' samples.

In this sample, this clonotype turned up a few times. The chain links TRBV18 to TRBJ1-1; D is uncertain. The germline gives CDR1 KGHSH, CDR2 LQKENI. Trimming removed 3 bases at V and 3 bases at J, with 14 bases between. This CDR3 region has 15 residues. DNA for the CDR3: TGTGCCAGCTCACCCATGACACGTTTGGACACTGAAGCTTTCTTT. Translation gives CASSPMTRLDTEAFF.

This clonotype has a count of ten or more. The chain uses TRBV7-2 and TRBJ2-3, with D perhaps being TRBD1 or TRBD2 (6 bases each). V gave up 0 bases and J gave up 2 bases, with 12 bases separating them. Germline CDR1 is SGHTA and CDR2 is FQGNSA. The CDR3 runs to 16 residues. The CDR3 nucleotides are TGTGCCAGCAGCTTAGCGGGGGGCCCCTACACAGATACGCAGTATTTT. Translated, it gives CASSLAGGPYTDTQYF.

This clonotype was recorded at least ten times. The chain is built from TRBV29-1 and TRBJ1-2; D possibly corresponds to TRBD1 (5 bases). The CDR3 is 14 residues long. Per germline, CDR1 SQVTM and CDR2 ANQGSEA. The V and J ends lost 7 bases and 4 bases respectively, with 19 bases between them. The CDR3 loop reads CSAEGPGRTYGYTF. CDR3 nucleotide sequence: TGCAGCGCCGAAGGACCAGGGAGGACCTATGGCTACACCTTC.

This chain joins TRBV12-3 or TRBV12-4 and TRBJ1-5; 8 bases fit TRBD1. The CDR3 length is 14 residues. V lost 6 bases, J lost 6 bases, and 7 bases stayed unmatched. In DNA form, the CDR3 reads TGTGCCAGCAGACAGGACAGGGATACTCAGCCCCAGCATTTT. Amino acid sequence: CASRQDRDTQPQHF.

This clonotype came up many times. V and J are TRBV12-3 or TRBV12-4 and TRBJ1-6; 11 bases are a match to TRBD1. Trimming took 5 bases from V and 10 from J; bases not matched to a gene: 4. This CDR3 is 14 amino acids long. The CDR3 here is CASSTGTGGSPLHF. CDR3 bases: TGTGCCAGCAGTACCGGGACAGGGGGATCACCCCTCCACTTT.

This clonotype has a count of ten or more. The chain carries TRBV5-1 and TRBJ1-1; D remains unclear. Trimming took 2 bases from V and 1 from J, leaving 15 bases between them. Germline values: CDR1 SGHRS, CDR2 YFSETQ. The CDR3 is 16 residues long. CDR3 nucleotides: TGCGCCAGCAGCTTTTACCCACTAAAAGCGAACACTGAAGCTTTCTTT. This codes for CASSFYPLKANTEAFF. Full variable domain (remainder filled in from reference TRBV5-1 and TRBJ1-1): KAGVTQTPRYLIKTRGQQVTLSCSPISGHRSVSWYQQTPGQGLQFLFEYFSETQRNKGNFPGRFSGRQFSNSRSEMNVSTLELGDSALYLCASSFYPLKANTEAFFGQGTRLTVV.

This clonotype showed up many times. The chain has TRBV19 and TRBJ2-4, with D hard to call. V lost 5 bases and J lost 10, with 6 bases in between. This CDR3 comprises 10 residues. Germline V gives CDR1 LNHDA, CDR2 SQIVND (reference sequence). The CDR3 protein is CASSQQIQYF. CDR3 in DNA: TGTGCCAGTAGTCAACAAATTCAGTACTTC.

This clonotype was seen repeatedly, ten times or more. This rearrangement joins TRBV9 to TRBJ2-6; TRBD1 aligns across 9 bases. CDR1 and CDR2 (germline): SGDLS, YYNGEE. This CDR3 contains 17 residues. V was clipped by 2 bases and J by 0 bases; unmatched bases: 3. This CDR3 reads CASSVTGGSSGANVLTF. The CDR3 nucleotides are TGTGCCAGCAGCGTGACAGGGGGTAGCTCTGGGGCCAACGTCCTGACTTTC.

This clonotype was seen more than once but under ten times. The V gene is TRBV29-1, the J gene TRBJ2-3; D unclear. Germline lookup yields CDR1 SQVTM and CDR2 ANQGSEA. This CDR3 has 14 residues. V dropped 2 bases and J dropped 4 bases, with 13 bases sitting between them. The CDR3 is CSVESGPVPDTQYF. The CDR3 DNA reads TGCAGCGTTGAATCTGGACCAGTCCCAGATACGCAGTATTTT.

The chain employs TRBV30 and TRBJ2-7; D possibly corresponds to TRBD2 (5 bases). Between the trimmed V and J ends, which lost 4 bases and 7 bases, there was a span of 14 bases. CDR1 is GTSNPN, CDR2 SVGIG, per germline (reference sequence). The CDR3 extends over 12 amino acids. CDR3 region: CAWKMGVREQYF. For the CDR3, the DNA is TGTGCCTGGAAAATGGGAGTCCGAGAGCAGTACTTC.

This clonotype has more than one count but fewer than ten. V is TRBV5-5 and J is TRBJ2-1; 10 bases match TRBD2. The junction had 4 bases not matched to a gene; V was cut back by 4 bases and J by 0 bases. From germline, CDR1 is SGHKS and CDR2 YYEKEE (reference sequence). The CDR3 totals 16 residues. Here the CDR3 DNA reads TGTGCCAGCAGCCCCGGACTAGCGGTCTCCTACAATGAGCAGTTCTTC. Translation: CASSPGLAVSYNEQFF.

There are many counts of this clonotype. The rearrangement joins TRBV28 to TRBJ2-7, with D perhaps matching TRBD2 (5 bases). V lost 2 bases and J lost 6, with 11 bases in between. In germline, CDR1 is MDHEN, CDR2 SYDVKM. This CDR3 has 13 residues. CDR3 DNA: TGTGCCAGCAGTTTACCCCCCCGGGGCGAGCAGTACTTC. It codes for CASSLPPRGEQYF.

This clonotype was recorded many times. The V and J genes are TRBV27 and TRBJ2-5; the D gene is possibly TRBD2 (5 bases). The CDR3 loop spans 15 amino acids. The germline V and J ends were trimmed by 2 bases and 5 bases, with 15 bases remaining between them. The germline V gene encodes CDR1 MNHEY and CDR2 SMNVEV (reference sequence). The CDR3 region has the DNA TGTGCCAGCAGTTTAACACTGGGAGTGGGCGAGACCCAGTACTTC. Translated: CASSLTLGVGETQYF.

This clonotype has a count of ten or more. V gene TRBV4-2 combines with J gene TRBJ1-2, with 11 positions matching TRBD1. J was trimmed by 8 bases and V by 0 bases; bases with no gene match: 11. The CDR3 covers 17 residues. Germline lookup yields CDR1 LGHNA and CDR2 YNFKEQ. The CDR3 bases are TGTGCCAGCAGCCAAGATGGTGCAGGACAGGGGGCAGGGGGCTACACCTTC. It is translated as CASSQDGAGQGAGGYTF.

The sample holds many counts of this clonotype. V and J are TRBV20-1 and TRBJ1-1; TRBD1 matches 9 bases. In germline, CDR1 is DFQATT, CDR2 SNEGSKA (reference sequence). V shed 3 bases, J shed 3 bases, and the junction held 8 bases outside the gene matches. The CDR3 is made up of 15 amino acids. CDR3 loop: CSASGPGTGYTEAFF. The CDR3 nucleotides read TGCAGTGCTAGCGGCCCCGGGACAGGGTACACTGAAGCTTTCTTT.

This clonotype came up many times. The chain carries TRBV29-1 and TRBJ2-7, with D perhaps assigned TRBD1 or TRBD2 (7 bases each). CDR1 and CDR2 (germline): SQVTM, ANQGSEA. CDR3 length: 14 residues. V shed 4 bases and J shed 6 bases, with 19 bases lying between them. The DNA for the CDR3 is TGCAGCGTTGTTCGACCAGGGGGGGGATCCGAGCAGTACTTC. Translating gives CSVVRPGGGSEQYF.

This clonotype was observed at least ten times. This chain uses TRBV5-6 with TRBJ2-3; TRBD2 matches at 12 bases. Looked up from germline, CDR1 is SGHDT and CDR2 is YYEEEE. Trimming took 1 base from V and 5 from J; bases not matched to a gene: 8. This CDR3 contains 17 residues. CDR3 bases: TGTGCCAGCAGCTTGTTGACTAGCGGGGGTGGTGAAGATACGCAGTATTTT. Translating gives CASSLLTSGGGEDTQYF.

The rearrangement uses TRBV12-3 or TRBV12-4 and TRBJ2-7; no clear D gene. The CDR3 is made up of 11 amino acids. Trimming took off 3 bases at V and 7 bases at J, with 7 bases between the two ends. The CDR3 bases are TGTGCCAGCAGTTTTGCGACAGAGCAGTACTTC. This encodes CASSFATEQYF.

This clonotype came up many times. The rearrangement uses TRBV14 and TRBJ1-2; D perhaps matches TRBD1 (5 bases). V lost 1 base and J 8 bases, leaving 11 bases between the germline ends. The CDR3 has 13 amino acids. In germline, CDR1 is SGHDN, CDR2 FVKESK. The CDR3 region is CASSQGQSRGYTF. CDR3 DNA: TGTGCCAGCAGCCAAGGACAGAGCCGCGGCTACACCTTC.

This clonotype was detected ten times or more. The junction departs from germline at one end; a sequencing error may be responsible. The rearrangement links TRBV6-6 to TRBJ2-7, with D uncertain. This CDR3 is built from 15 residues. Germline values: CDR1 MNHNY, CDR2 SVGAGI (reference sequence). The CDR3 DNA follows: TGTGCCAGCAGTTACGAGGCCCAGACCTCCTCCGAGCAGTACTTC. This gives the protein CASSYEAQTSSEQYF.